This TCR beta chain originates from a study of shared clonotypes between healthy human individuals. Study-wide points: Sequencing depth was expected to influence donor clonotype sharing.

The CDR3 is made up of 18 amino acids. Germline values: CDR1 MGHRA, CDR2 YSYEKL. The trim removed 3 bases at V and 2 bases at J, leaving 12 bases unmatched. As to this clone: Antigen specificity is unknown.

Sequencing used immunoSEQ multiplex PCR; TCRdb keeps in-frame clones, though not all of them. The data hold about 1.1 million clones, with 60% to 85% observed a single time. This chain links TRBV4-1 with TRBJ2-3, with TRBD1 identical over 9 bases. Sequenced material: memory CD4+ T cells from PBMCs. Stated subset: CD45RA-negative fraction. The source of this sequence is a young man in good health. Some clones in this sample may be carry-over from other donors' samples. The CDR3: CASSQDAPGQGLTDTQYF. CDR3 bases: TGCGCCAGCAGCCAGGATGCCCCGGGACAGGGCCTCACAGATACGCAGTATTTT.